This is a list of T cell receptor beta chains from one sample in a study of blood T cell repertoires in COVID-19. Sequenced by immunoSEQ multiplex PCR; TCRdb stores in-frame clones only, minus some. The data show just over 90,000 clones, approximately 86% seen once. Sequences were obtained from peripheral blood. The source is an elderly woman with acute or convalescent COVID-19. CDR3s include the opening cysteine and the closing phenylalanine or tryptophan. A D gene is named only where the DNA matches it firmly. Rows may omit the clone size; those that give it use once, few, many or a size class.

d_gene: TRBD1
j_gene: TRBJ1-2
v_gene: TRBV6-5
abundance: -
CDR3aa: CASSYGPGQGDYGYTF
CDR3nt: TGTGCCAGCAGTTACGGACCGGGACAGGGGGACTATGGCTACACCTTC

d_gene: TRBD2
j_gene: TRBJ2-1
v_gene: TRBV5-8
abundance: -
CDR3aa: CASSLAIAGGPREQFF
CDR3nt: TGTGCCAGCAGCTTGGCCATAGCGGGGGGGCCAAGGGAGCAGTTCTTC

d_gene: TRBD2
j_gene: TRBJ2-1
v_gene: TRBV27
abundance: -
CDR3aa: CASSFQRGSLGNEQFF
CDR3nt: TGTGCCAGCAGTTTTCAGCGGGGCTCCTTGGGGAATGAGCAGTTCTTC

d_gene: -
j_gene: TRBJ2-7
v_gene: TRBV7-2
abundance: few
CDR3aa: CASSFRGGEQYF
CDR3nt: TGTGCCAGCAGTTTTAGGGGCGGCGAGCAGTACTTC

d_gene: TRBD2
j_gene: TRBJ2-5
v_gene: TRBV6-2/TRBV6-3
abundance: -
CDR3aa: CASSSWTSGFTETQYF
CDR3nt: TGTGCCAGCAGTTCGTGGACTAGCGGGTTCACTGAGACCCAGTACTTC

d_gene: TRBD1
j_gene: TRBJ1-6
v_gene: TRBV29-1
abundance: -
CDR3aa: CSVEEGTRGTGGGKSPLHF
CDR3nt: TGCAGCGTTGAAGAGGGGACCCGGGGGACAGGGGGCGGCAAATCACCCCTCCACTTT

d_gene: -
j_gene: TRBJ2-4
v_gene: TRBV7-8
abundance: -
CDR3aa: CASSLWGRSENIQYF
CDR3nt: TGTGCCAGCAGCTTATGGGGCAGGAGCGAAAACATTCAGTACTTC

d_gene: -
j_gene: TRBJ1-1
v_gene: TRBV6-6
abundance: few
CDR3aa: CASSYSRFSTEAFF
CDR3nt: TGTGCCAGCAGTTACTCGAGGTTTAGCACTGAAGCTTTCTTT

d_gene: TRBD1
j_gene: TRBJ1-6
v_gene: TRBV2
abundance: -
CDR3aa: CASSGSGGRSPLHF
CDR3nt: TGTGCCAGCAGTGGTTCAGGGGGCCGATCACCCCTCCACTTT

d_gene: TRBD1
j_gene: TRBJ1-1
v_gene: TRBV7-2
abundance: -
CDR3aa: CASSLGGQGRTEAFF
CDR3nt: TGTGCCAGCAGCTTAGGGGGACAGGGTCGAACTGAAGCTTTCTTT

d_gene: -
j_gene: TRBJ1-6
v_gene: TRBV28
abundance: -
CDR3aa: CASSDNSPLHF
CDR3nt: TGTGCCAGCAGCGATAATTCACCCCTCCACTTT

d_gene: -
j_gene: TRBJ2-7
v_gene: TRBV28
abundance: once
CDR3aa: CASSPRFQGYSYEQYF
CDR3nt: TGTGCCAGCAGTCCCCGCTTCCAGGGGTACTCCTACGAGCAGTACTTC

d_gene: -
j_gene: TRBJ2-7
v_gene: TRBV24-1
abundance: -
CDR3aa: CATSDAGSYEQYF
CDR3nt: TGTGCCACCAGTGATGCGGGTTCCTACGAGCAGTACTTC

d_gene: -
j_gene: TRBJ1-1
v_gene: TRBV28
abundance: -
CDR3aa: CASRPQQGWNTEAFF
CDR3nt: TGTGCCAGCAGGCCTCAACAGGGATGGAACACTGAAGCTTTCTTT

d_gene: -
j_gene: TRBJ1-1
v_gene: TRBV27
abundance: -
CDR3aa: CASSARGDTEAFF
CDR3nt: TGTGCCAGCAGTGCCAGGGGAGACACTGAAGCTTTCTTT

d_gene: -
j_gene: TRBJ1-5
v_gene: TRBV12-3/TRBV12-4
abundance: -
CDR3aa: CASRRDRYQPQHF
CDR3nt: TGTGCCAGCAGACGCGACAGGTATCAGCCCCAGCATTTT

d_gene: -
j_gene: TRBJ1-5
v_gene: TRBV6-2/TRBV6-3
abundance: -
CDR3aa: CASSYSAGMGNQPQHF
CDR3nt: TGTGCCAGCAGTTACTCTGCGGGGATGGGCAATCAGCCCCAGCATTTT

d_gene: -
j_gene: TRBJ1-6
v_gene: TRBV7-8
abundance: -
CDR3aa: CASSLMDSVNSPLHF
CDR3nt: TGTGCCAGCAGCTTGATGGACAGTGTAAATTCACCCCTCCACTTT

d_gene: -
j_gene: TRBJ1-4
v_gene: TRBV5-1
abundance: -
CDR3aa: CASSGDGASNEKLFF
CDR3nt: TGCGCCAGCAGTGGCGATGGGGCTTCAAATGAAAAACTGTTTTTT

d_gene: -
j_gene: TRBJ2-2
v_gene: TRBV5-1
abundance: -
CDR3aa: CASSLGAGITGELFF
CDR3nt: TGCGCCAGCAGCTTGGGGGCCGGTATCACCGGGGAGCTGTTTTTT

d_gene: -
j_gene: TRBJ2-3
v_gene: TRBV6-4
abundance: -
CDR3aa: CASSPRTTATQYF
CDR3nt: TGTGCCAGCAGTCCCAGAACCACAGCTACGCAGTATTTT

d_gene: -
j_gene: TRBJ1-2
v_gene: TRBV3-1/TRBV3-2
abundance: -
CDR3aa: CASSQFSLLGRTF
CDR3nt: TGTGCCAGCAGCCAATTCTCCTTACTTGGGCGCACCTTC

d_gene: -
j_gene: TRBJ1-3
v_gene: TRBV3-1/TRBV3-2
abundance: -
CDR3aa: CASSDDTASGNTIYF
CDR3nt: TGTGCCAGCAGCGATGACACTGCCTCTGGAAACACCATATATTTT